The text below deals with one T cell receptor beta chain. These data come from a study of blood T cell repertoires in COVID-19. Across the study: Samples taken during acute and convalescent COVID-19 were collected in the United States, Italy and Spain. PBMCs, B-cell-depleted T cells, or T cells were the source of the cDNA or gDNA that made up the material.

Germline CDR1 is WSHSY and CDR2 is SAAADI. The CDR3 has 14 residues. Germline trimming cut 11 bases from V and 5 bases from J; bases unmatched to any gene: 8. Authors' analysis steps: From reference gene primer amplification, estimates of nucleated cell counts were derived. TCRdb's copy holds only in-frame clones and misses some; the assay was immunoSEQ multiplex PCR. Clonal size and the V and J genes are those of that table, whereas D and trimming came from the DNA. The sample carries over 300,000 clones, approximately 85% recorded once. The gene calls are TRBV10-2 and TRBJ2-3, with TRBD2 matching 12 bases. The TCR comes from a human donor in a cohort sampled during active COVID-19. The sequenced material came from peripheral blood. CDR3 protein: CAHPSGGAGDTQYF. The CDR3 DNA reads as TGCGCCCACCCTAGCGGGGGGGCTGGAGATACGCAGTATTTT.